Below are 14 T cell receptor beta chains sequenced from a single sample in a study of human T cells and chemical hapten exposure. TCRdb used MiXCR to reprocess the RACE reads, holding one entry per CDR3 protein. The sample lists over 300,000 distinct CDR3 sequences; approximately 5% were seen once. Regarding time point: pre-sensitization, week 0. Treatment meaning: therapeutic diphenylcyclopropenone sensitization with weekly scalp DPC. The input for sequencing was whole blood, taken in connection with sensitization to the hapten diphenylcyclopropenone (DPC). These receptors were obtained from a woman aged 45-65 years with alopecia areata. Some clones in this sample may be carry-over from other donors' samples.

This clonotype showed up many times. The chain carries TRBV6-1 and TRBJ2-5; weak D call: TRBD2 (5 bases). CDR3 length equals 17 residues. Deletions cut 0 bases from V and 0 bases from J, with 14 bases between. The germline V gene has CDR1 MNHNS and CDR2 SASEGT. CDR3 residues: CASSEANGVPYQETQYF. As DNA, the CDR3 is TGTGCCAGCAGTGAAGCAAACGGGGTCCCGTACCAAGAGACCCAGTACTTC.

In this sample, this clonotype turned up a few times. The chain carries TRBV2 and TRBJ2-7; D perhaps matches TRBD1 (6 bases). The CDR3 is 13 amino acids. Germline V gene sequence: CDR1 SNHLY, CDR2 FYNNEI. V lost 3 bases to trimming and J lost 3 bases, with 9 bases between them. CDR3 protein: CASSEGAYYEQYF. The DNA of the CDR3 is TGTGCCAGCAGTGAGGGGGCGTACTACGAGCAGTACTTC.

V usage is TRBV9 and J usage is TRBJ1-1, with a weak D call TRBD1 (5 bases). CDR1 SGDLS and CDR2 YYNGEE come from the germline V gene. Trimming pared 0 bases from V and 1 base from J, leaving 10 bases between. There are 15 residues in the CDR3. CDR3 in amino acids: CASSVGRGPNTEAFF. The CDR3 coding sequence is TGTGCCAGCAGCGTAGGACGGGGCCCGAACACTGAAGCTTTCTTT.

This clonotype was counted many times. The CDR3 region has the DNA TGTGCCAGCAGCCTACAGGGGACCGAGCAGTACTTC. Translated: CASSLQGTEQYF. The V call is TRBV12-3 or TRBV12-4, the J call TRBJ2-7, with 7 bases fitting TRBD1. The CDR3 consists of 12 residues. V was pared by 6 bases and J by 6 bases, with 5 bases of the junction left unmatched.

The J gene is TRBJ1-4, the V gene TRBV3-1; D not certain. Trimming left V 0 bases short and J 0 bases short, with 8 bases between. CDR1 is LGHDT, CDR2 YNNKEL, per germline (reference sequence). This CDR3 region has 16 residues. The CDR3: CASSQDLATTNEKLFF. The CDR3 DNA is TGTGCCAGCAGCCAAGATTTGGCCACAACTAATGAAAAACTGTTTTTT.

V is TRBV29-1 and J is TRBJ2-1, with a possible D match to TRBD1 (6 bases). CDR3 length equals 14 residues. Germline CDR1 SQVTM, CDR2 ANQGSEA. Trimming left V 1 base short and J 10 bases short, with 17 bases between. The CDR3 reads CSVEVGAWSGEQFF. In nucleotides, the CDR3 is TGCAGCGTTGAAGTGGGGGCCTGGTCGGGCGAGCAGTTCTTC.

A few counts support this clonotype. The V gene is TRBV7-9, the J gene TRBJ1-6, with D possibly TRBD1 on 6 matching bases. CDR3 length: 15 amino acids. The V and J ends lost 5 bases and 8 bases respectively, with 16 bases between them. CDR1 SEHNR and CDR2 FQNEAQ come from the germline V gene (reference sequence). CDR3 bases: TGTGCCAGCAGCCCCCGGGGAGGGGGGGATTCACCCCTCCACTTT. This gives the protein CASSPRGGGDSPLHF.

This clonotype was detected only a few times. The chain carries TRBV12-3 or TRBV12-4 and TRBJ2-7; 7 bases align to TRBD2. The CDR3 runs 12 residues. J gave up 4 bases and V 8 bases, and 5 bases lay outside the gene matches. This CDR3 is CASGLGWYEQYF. In DNA form, the CDR3 reads TGTGCCAGCGGACTAGGATGGTACGAGCAGTACTTC.

Concerning this clonotype: Possible read error: a much larger clone is one base away. The chain is built from TRBV5-1 and TRBJ1-3, with D possibly matching TRBD1 (6 bases). The CDR3 has 14 amino acids. The germline V gene has CDR1 SGHRS and CDR2 YFSETQ. The CDR3 nucleotides read TGCGCCAGCAGCTCACAGGGAGGCGGAAACACCATACATTTT. It encodes CASSSQGGGNTIHF.

There are many counts of this clonotype. J is TRBJ1-1 and V is TRBV12-3 or TRBV12-4; D uncertain. V was clipped by 6 bases and J by 4 bases, with 15 bases between them. The CDR3 has 14 amino acids. DNA of the CDR3: TGTGCCAGCAGACCGGGGTTACCTGGCACTGAAGCTTTCTTT. This codes for CASRPGLPGTEAFF.

In its sample, this clonotype was seen many times. The rearrangement links TRBV7-9 to TRBJ2-1, with TRBD1 matching 8 bases. The germline CDR1 and CDR2 sequences are SEHNR and FQNEAQ (reference sequence). The CDR3 length is 14 residues. J was trimmed by 5 bases and V by 4 bases; bases with no gene match: 4. CDR3 in DNA: TGTGCCAGCAGCTATGACAGGGGAAACAATGAGCAGTTCTTC. Translated: CASSYDRGNNEQFF. Looking up the rest from reference TRBV7-9 and TRBJ2-1 gives the full variable domain: DTGVSQNPRHKITKRGQNVTFRCDPISEHNRLYWYRQTLGQGPEFLTYFQNEAQLEKSRLLSDRFSAERPKGSFSTLEIQRTEQGDSAMYLCASSYDRGNNEQFFGPGTRLTVL.

This clonotype was recorded many times. The J gene is TRBJ2-3, the V gene TRBV20-1; 12 nucleotides match TRBD2. CDR1 and CDR2 (germline): DFQATT, SNEGSKA (reference sequence). V dropped 6 bases and J dropped 5; count of bases not matched to a gene: 6. The CDR3 loop spans 14 amino acids. In DNA form, the CDR3 reads TGCAGTGCATCGACTAGCGGGAGAGGAGATACGCAGTATTTT. As protein: CSASTSGRGDTQYF.

At least ten counts were recorded for this clonotype. This rearrangement joins TRBV6-2 or TRBV6-3 to TRBJ2-1, with D perhaps assigned TRBD1 or TRBD2 (5 bases each). The V end was cut by 6 bases, the J end by 8 bases, with 17 bases between. The CDR3 totals 14 residues. Per the germline V gene, CDR1 is MNHEY and CDR2 is SVGEGT. The CDR3, as DNA: TGTGCCAGCAGGCCGGGGCCCTACGAGGATGAGCAGTTCTTC. It yields the protein CASRPGPYEDEQFF.

This sequence joins TRBV12-3 or TRBV12-4 and TRBJ1-1; 7 bases agree with TRBD1. The V and J ends lost 5 bases and 0 bases, in that order; junction bases with no gene match: 3. There are 14 residues in the CDR3. CDR3 DNA sequence: TGTGCCAGCAGTGAAGGGGGCCTGAACACTGAAGCTTTCTTT. This sequence encodes CASSEGGLNTEAFF.